These T cell receptor beta chains were read from a single sample in a study of Graves' ophthalmopathy and Graves' hyperthyroidism. TCRdb itself ran the multiplex PCR reads through MiXCR, one entry per CDR3 protein. The table includes about 620,000 distinct CDR3 sequences, 20% to 25% detected once. Sequencing was done on a sample of peripheral blood. These receptors were collected from a woman aged 18-29 years with stable Graves' hyperthyroidism. Some clones in this sample may be carry-over from other donors' samples. Each CDR3 is given without its conserved first and last residue.

j_call v_call cdr3_length cdr3_aa
TRBJ2-2 TRBV7-6 14 ASSPLLAGDTGELF
TRBJ2-5 TRBV29-1 14 SVEDGQGPYQETQY
TRBJ2-7 TRBV12-3/TRBV12-4 13 ASSFAAGETYEQY
TRBJ2-5 TRBV7-3 11 ASSLTTKETQY
TRBJ1-1 TRBV4-1 13 ASSQGQVLNTEAF
TRBJ1-5 TRBV4-1 11 ASSPGTDQPQH
TRBJ1-2 TRBV12-3/TRBV12-4 13 ASSLRGTLRIGYT
TRBJ1-6 TRBV20-1 13 SARVGSSYNSPLH
TRBJ2-7 TRBV6-1 9 ASRTPYEQY
TRBJ2-4 TRBV2 12 ASIWSAEKNIQY
TRBJ2-5 TRBV27 12 ASSTDGLIKTQY
TRBJ1-1 TRBV6-2/TRBV6-3 14 ASRFHALAINTEAF
TRBJ2-2 TRBV12-3/TRBV12-4 13 ASSFGGRAAGELF
TRBJ2-3 TRBV11-3 11 ASSGYREDTQY
TRBJ2-7 TRBV20-1 14 SASDVSPDGSYEQY
TRBJ2-7 TRBV12-3/TRBV12-4 12 ASRPTGEGYEQY
TRBJ1-3 TRBV6-1 12 ASSGTGSGNTIY
TRBJ1-2 TRBV27 13 ASSNRGPDIYGYT
TRBJ1-1 TRBV12-3/TRBV12-4 10 ASSLRRGETF
TRBJ2-7 TRBV7-8 12 ASSLARAGHEQY
TRBJ2-4 TRBV5-1 16 ANPRIAGGKIAKNIQY
TRBJ2-7 TRBV12-3/TRBV12-4 12 ASSFSPQTYEQY